This record concerns one TCR beta chain sequence. Its antigen remains undetermined. No per-base quality is available; no much larger clone lies one base away. This sample is part of a study of CD8+ T cells in alopecia areata (dated by TCRdb to the late 2010s). With respect to the entire study: The treated patients took part in an open-label pilot trial in which moderate-to-severe alopecia areata was treated with oral tofacitinib at 5 to 10 mg twice daily. Patients received tofacitinib for 6 to 18 months and were then followed off drug for 6 months to check for delayed response and recurrence. In both human patients and the C3H/HeJ mouse model, the study applied high-throughput TCRbeta sequencing to look at T cell clonal expansion in alopecia areata. Scalp tissue and sorted CD4+ and CD8+ peripheral blood T cells from patchy and totalis/universalis alopecia areata patients and from healthy controls were covered by human TCRbeta sequencing. Patients on tofacitinib were biopsied at baseline and after 4 and 24 weeks of treatment, and several of the patients also had a later scalp biopsy. Scalp clonality was compared across normal scalp (n=4), patchy alopecia areata scalp (n=8), and alopecia totalis/universalis scalp (n=8). RNA was obtained with the PAXgene miRNA kit for fixed scalp, the miRNeasy kit for PBMCs, and the RNeasy kit for mouse skin. TCRbeta CDR3 regions were amplified by immunoSEQ multiplex PCR using 35 Vbeta forward and 13 Jbeta reverse primers. What the authors observed across the whole study: Compared with normal scalp, lesional scalp, particularly in alopecia totalis/universalis, had higher clonality and more expanded CD8+ clones, which suggests antigenic drive. Shared TCR sequences between patients were less evident than in mice, which may be partly attributable to HLA diversity in the patient population. Resident alphabeta T cells in normal human skin are also sequenced, complicating scalp TCR repertoire analysis, unlike mouse skin dominated by gammadelta T cells.

V is reduced by 1 base and J by 3 bases, leaving a spacing of 4 bases between them. From its cysteine to its phenylalanine, the CDR3 spans 13 amino acids. Only CDR3 DNA is held: 39 bases, read in frame from base 1. CDR1 and CDR2 (SGHVS, FQNEAQ) derive from the germline V gene. Libraries were made using the immunoSEQ multiplex PCR assay. RNA was extracted from all samples and reverse transcribed into cDNA, which served as template for TCR sequencing. SuperScript III was used for first-strand cDNA synthesis, primed with a 2:1 mix of oligo-dT and random hexamers. A synthetic immune receptor repertoire was used to gauge amplification bias, and whatever bias remained was removed computationally. Under the source paper's analysis protocol: After raw reads were preprocessed to remove errors, the CDR3 was defined following IMGT conventions as running from the conserved cysteine to phenylalanine. Clonality was computed by normalizing Shannon entropy by log2 of the number of productive unique TCRs and subtracting the result from 1. Scalp TCRbeta sequences were cross-referenced with sorted blood CD4 and CD8 repertoires so that the CD4 or CD8 identity of scalp clones could be inferred. Drawn from immuneACCESS, this table holds only the in-frame rearrangements with V and J called that TCRdb kept. Clones are partly lost; checked studies trace under half to an unresolved V gene and leave the rest unexplained. D and trimming were read from the DNA, whereas the V and J calls and clone size are those reported in that table. The sample contains about 150,000 clones, under 60% of them found a single time. The ten largest clones represent under 7.5% of the sample.

The time point tag for this specimen amounts to: baseline before oral tofacitinib. From alopecia areata patients, peripheral blood was collected along with lesional scalp punch biopsies. PBMCs were separated by density centrifugation and stained for CD3, CD4 and CD8, after which CD4+ and CD8+ T cells were sorted on a FACSAria. This specimen was CD4+ T cells sorted from blood, taken at week 0. The chain is assembled from TRBV7-8 and TRBJ1-5, with no confident D gene call. This clonotype was obtained from a human donor with alopecia areata. The DNA is TGTGCCAGCAGCTTAGATGACAATCAGCCCCAGCATTTT. It specifies CASSLDDNQPQHF.